Below, 18 T cell receptor beta chains from the same sample are listed, as sequenced in a study of OX40 agonist ivuxolimab in advanced cancers. Profiled with immunoSEQ multiplex PCR; TCRdb holds only in-frame clones, not every one. The sample has 20,000 to 25,000 clones; around 83% are singletons. Sequencing used CD4+ or CD8+ T cells sorted from blood, obtained in a trial of the OX40 agonist ivuxolimab. These receptors were obtained from an adult with an advanced solid tumor such as melanoma, head and neck, liver or kidney cancer.

The chain combines TRBV30 with TRBJ2-1, with TRBD2 matching over 7 bases. This CDR3 comprises 13 residues. The germline V gene has CDR1 GTSNPN and CDR2 SVGIG (reference sequence). The ends lost 2 bases at V and 9 bases at J; junction bases unmatched: 7. The CDR3 coding sequence is TGTGCCTGGAGTTTTGGCGGGAGTAGTGAGCAGTTCTTC. Its protein product is CAWSFGGSSEQFF.

The chain links TRBV30 to TRBJ1-2; D is ambiguous. CDR1 is GTSNPN, CDR2 SVGIG, per germline (reference sequence). The ends were cut back, 1 base at V and 4 bases at J, with 13 bases in the middle. The CDR3 spans 14 residues. The CDR3 here is CAWSDRVIGYGYTF. CDR3 coding DNA: TGTGCCTGGAGTGACCGTGTTATCGGCTATGGCTACACCTTC.

This clone appeared a single time. The rearrangement links TRBV2 to TRBJ2-7, with D perhaps matching TRBD1 or TRBD2 (6 bases each). The CDR3 runs to 15 residues. Germline V lookup: CDR1 SNHLY, CDR2 FYNNEI. Deletions cut 9 bases from V and 3 bases from J, with 21 bases between. The CDR3 nucleotides read TGTGCCAGTCATGACGTGGGGGGCCTCTACTACGAGCAGTACTTC. Translating it yields CASHDVGGLYYEQYF.

J is TRBJ2-7 and V is TRBV9; D is undetermined. V lost 0 bases to trimming and J lost 4 bases, with 14 bases between them. This CDR3 region has 15 residues. Germline lookup yields CDR1 SGDLS and CDR2 YYNGEE. The CDR3 nucleotides read TGTGCCAGCAGCGTAGGGTCTGGAGCATCGTACGAGCAGTACTTC. This gives the protein CASSVGSGASYEQYF.

This clone was seen once. This chain connects TRBV7-9 to TRBJ2-7, with D perhaps assigned TRBD1 or TRBD2 (6 bases each). The CDR3 runs 14 residues. V lost 6 bases, J lost 6 bases, and 18 bases lay in between. Germline-derived CDR1 and CDR2 are SEHNR and FQNEAQ (reference sequence). The CDR3 protein is CASSLERRGGEQYF. For the CDR3, the DNA is TGTGCCAGCAGTCTCGAGCGCAGGGGAGGCGAGCAGTACTTC. Filled out from reference TRBV7-9 and TRBJ2-7, the complete variable domain reads DTGVSQNPRHKITKRGQNVTFRCDPISEHNRLYWYRQTLGQGPEFLTYFQNEAQLEKSRLLSDRFSAERPKGSFSTLEIQRTEQGDSAMYLCASSLERRGGEQYFGPGTRLTVT.

The chain employs TRBV27 and TRBJ2-7, with TRBD2 matching 11 bases. V gave up 3 bases and J gave up 1 base; unmatched junction bases: 2. The V gene's germline CDR1 is MNHEY and CDR2 SMNVEV (reference sequence). This CDR3 is built from 15 residues. In DNA form, the CDR3 reads TGTGCCAGCAGTTTTACTAGCGGGAGTTCCTACGAGCAGTACTTC. It yields the protein CASSFTSGSSYEQYF.

The V call is TRBV6-4, the J call TRBJ2-1; weak D call: TRBD1 (7 bases). The CDR3 length is 13 residues. The germline V gene has CDR1 MRHNA and CDR2 SNTAGT. Trimming pared 8 bases from V and 5 bases from J, leaving 13 bases between. This CDR3 is CASGGTEDNEQFF. CDR3 nucleotide sequence: TGTGCCAGCGGGGGGACAGAAGACAATGAGCAGTTCTTC.

This chain joins TRBV7-2 and TRBJ2-5; D perhaps matches TRBD1 (7 bases). From germline, CDR1 is SGHTA and CDR2 FQGNSA. The ends were cut back, 4 bases at V and 3 bases at J, with 15 bases in the middle. The CDR3 contains 15 residues. CDR3 amino acids: CASSWGDSLKETQYF. DNA of the CDR3: TGTGCCAGCAGCTGGGGGGACAGCCTAAAAGAGACCCAGTACTTC. The full variable domain, rest sourced from reference TRBV7-2 and TRBJ2-5, is GAGVSQSPSNKVTEKGKDVELRCDPISGHTALYWYRQSLGQGLEFLIYFQGNSAPDKSGLPSDRFSAERTGGSVSTLTIQRTQQEDSAVYLCASSWGDSLKETQYFGPGTRLLVL.

The chain couples TRBV5-6 to TRBJ2-1; maybe TRBD1 (7 bases). The CDR3 spans 18 residues. Between the trimmed V and J ends, which lost 0 bases and 6 bases, there was a span of 22 bases. CDR1 is SGHDT, CDR2 YYEEEE, per germline. CDR3 sequence: CASSLEIGGGSFINEQFF. The CDR3 DNA reads as TGTGCCAGCAGCTTGGAGATTGGAGGGGGCTCGTTTATCAATGAGCAGTTCTTC.

The V call is TRBV6-4, the J call TRBJ2-3; D might be TRBD1 (6 bases). This CDR3 is built from 14 residues. The germline V gene encodes CDR1 MRHNA and CDR2 SNTAGT. Trimming took 5 bases from V and 4 from J, leaving 13 bases between them. The CDR3 region has the DNA TGTGCCAGCAGTCAACAGGGTATGGCAGATACGCAGTATTTT. It encodes CASSQQGMADTQYF.

This clone occurred a few times. This chain links TRBV4-2 with TRBJ2-7; D tentatively reads TRBD1 or TRBD2 (5 bases each). In germline, CDR1 is LGHNA, CDR2 YNFKEQ. Trimming took 6 bases from V and 2 from J, leaving 23 bases between them. This CDR3 is built from 17 residues. The CDR3 loop reads CASSFSLAGTATYEQYF. In DNA, the CDR3 is TGTGCCAGCAGTTTCTCCTTAGCCGGGACCGCTACCTACGAGCAGTACTTC.

The V call is TRBV5-6, the J call TRBJ2-7; D gene unclear. V gave up 4 bases and J gave up 0 bases, with 14 bases separating them. CDR3 size: 15 residues. Germline V gene data show CDR1 as SGHDT and CDR2 as YYEEEE. This CDR3 is CASSLLDGPSYEQYF. In DNA, the CDR3 is TGTGCCAGCAGCCTCCTCGACGGTCCCTCCTACGAGCAGTACTTC. The whole variable domain, filled in from reference TRBV5-6 and TRBJ2-7, reads DAGVTQSPTHLIKTRGQQVTLRCSPKSGHDTVSWYQQALGQGPQFIFQYYEEEERQRGNFPDRFSGHQFPNYSSELNVNALLLGDSALYLCASSLLDGPSYEQYFGPGTRLTVT.

The gene calls are TRBV19 and TRBJ2-7; tentatively, D is TRBD1 (6 bases). The CDR3 has 11 amino acids. Germline CDR1 and CDR2: LNHDA and SQIVND (reference sequence). V was shortened by 8 bases and J by 5 bases, with 10 bases between the two germline ends. The CDR3 DNA reads TGTGCCAGTCAGGGGTCCCACGAGCAGTACTTC. Translated, it gives CASQGSHEQYF.

This sequence joins TRBV27 and TRBJ1-1, with 8 positions matching TRBD1. CDR3 length equals 13 residues. The germline V gene has CDR1 MNHEY and CDR2 SMNVEV (reference sequence). V gave up 2 bases and J gave up 8 bases; unmatched junction bases: 4. The CDR3 DNA is TGTGCCAGCAGTTTAATAGCAGGGGGCGAAGCTTTCTTT. This translates into CASSLIAGGEAFF.

The chain carries TRBV5-4 and TRBJ1-3; a weak D match, TRBD1 (6 bases). Trimming removed 0 bases from V and 8 bases from J, with 24 bases in between. Germline V lookup: CDR1 SGHNT, CDR2 YYREEE (reference sequence). CDR3 length: 18 residues. The CDR3 reads CASSLGAYGGPPLDTIYF. The CDR3 region has the DNA TGTGCCAGCAGCTTGGGGGCCTATGGGGGCCCTCCCTTAGACACCATATATTTT.

The chain combines TRBV27 with TRBJ2-7; TRBD1 is a possible D gene (5 bases). This CDR3 spans 13 amino acids. Trimming stripped 1 base from V and 6 bases from J, with 10 bases between. From germline, CDR1 is MNHEY and CDR2 SMNVEV (reference sequence). CDR3 nucleotides: TGTGCCAGCAGTTTATTGGGGCGCCTCGAGCAGTACTTC. Amino acids: CASSLLGRLEQYF.

V gene TRBV28 combines with J gene TRBJ1-4; D gene unclear. The CDR3 runs 14 residues. Deletions cut 2 bases from V and 8 bases from J, with 12 bases between. Per germline, CDR1 MDHEN and CDR2 SYDVKM. The CDR3 protein is CASSLSQISEKLFF. The DNA of the CDR3 is TGTGCCAGCAGTTTAAGTCAGATATCGGAAAAACTGTTTTTT.

The chain links TRBV15 to TRBJ2-7; a possible D gene is TRBD1 (6 bases). Germline V gives CDR1 LNHNV, CDR2 YYDKDF (reference sequence). V was clipped by 0 bases and J by 4 bases, with 10 bases between them. The CDR3 runs 14 residues. The CDR3 nucleotides are TGTGCCACCAGCAGAGATAGACAGGCGTACGAGCAGTACTTC. Translated: CATSRDRQAYEQYF.